A single sample gave rise to the 6 T cell receptor beta chains below, sequenced in a study of blood T cells in healthy people across ages. PCR was performed a second time for about 6 to 11 cycles using a sample-barcoded 5' primer and a J-beta primer mix. TCRdb analysed the 5' RACE reads with MiXCR anew, one entry per CDR3 protein. Among under 1,000,000 distinct CDR3 sequences listed, roughly 34% were seen once. The material sequenced was blood. These TCRs come from a man between 18 and 29 years old in good health.

This rearrangement joins TRBV12-3 or TRBV12-4 to TRBJ2-5; no definite D call. The DNA end is more similar to TRBJ2-7, so the J call may be wrong. This CDR3 spans 11 amino acids. CDR3 DNA: TGTGCCAGCAGTAATCGACCCGAGCAGTACTTC. Protein product: CASSNRPEQYF.

V usage is TRBV6-6 and J usage is TRBJ2-5, with D possibly matching TRBD1 (5 bases). Trimming removed 8 bases from V and 5 bases from J, with 15 bases in between. The CDR3 is 13 amino acids. Germline lookup yields CDR1 MNHNY and CDR2 SVGAGI (reference sequence). The CDR3 here is CASGKQGMETQYF. The CDR3 DNA reads as TGTGCCAGCGGGAAGCAGGGCATGGAGACCCAGTACTTC.

This clonotype was counted ten times or more. The J gene is TRBJ2-3, the V gene TRBV20-1, with 9 bases lining up with TRBD2. The CDR3 covers 16 residues. CDR1 is DFQATT, CDR2 SNEGSKA, per germline (reference sequence). V dropped 0 bases and J dropped 3; count of bases not matched to a gene: 7. CDR3: CSARDQQRGDTDTQYF. The CDR3, as DNA: TGCAGTGCTAGAGATCAGCAGCGGGGGGATACAGATACGCAGTATTTT.

V usage is TRBV18 and J usage is TRBJ1-1; D perhaps matches TRBD1 (6 bases). The length of the CDR3 is 15 residues. Germline CDR1 is KGHSH and CDR2 is LQKENI. Trimming stripped 3 bases from V and 2 bases from J, with 13 bases between. The chain's CDR3 is CASSPLRTDNTEAFF. The DNA for the CDR3 is TGTGCCAGCTCACCCCTAAGGACAGATAACACTGAAGCTTTCTTT.

The gene calls are TRBV12-3 or TRBV12-4 and TRBJ1-2; unclear D gene. The CDR3 is 17 amino acids. The V and J ends lost 3 bases and 4 bases respectively, with 21 bases between them. CDR3 residues: CASSFNVYRAQSYGYTF. The CDR3 nucleotides read TGTGCCAGCAGTTTTAATGTTTATCGGGCGCAGAGCTATGGCTACACCTTC.

The gene calls are TRBV15 and TRBJ1-2, with D maybe TRBD1 (5 bases). The CDR3 length is 13 residues. Germline V gene lookup returns CDR1 LNHNV and CDR2 YYDKDF (reference sequence). V was cut by 3 bases and J by 8 bases, with 13 bases left in between. DNA of the CDR3: TGTGCCACCAGCAGGGACCAGGGTGGGGGCTACACCTTC. Its translation is CATSRDQGGGYTF.